These 5 T cell receptor beta chains came from one sample sequenced in a study of shared clonotypes between healthy human individuals. Profiling relied on immunoSEQ multiplex PCR, and the TCRdb table lists in-frame clones only, not all of them. The sample lists about 980,000 clones; about 80% were seen once. The sequenced material came from memory CD4+ T cells sorted from blood. Subset reported: CD45RA-negative fraction. These receptors came from a man aged 18 to 29 in good health.

The genes are TRBV2 and TRBJ2-6; 7 bases agree with TRBD1. The junction had 5 bases not matched to a gene; V was cut back by 5 bases and J by 4 bases. From germline, CDR1 is SNHLY and CDR2 FYNNEI. The CDR3 is 15 residues long. In DNA, the CDR3 is TGTGCCAGCAGTCCAGGGGGAACAGGGGCCAACGTCCTGACTTTC. This sequence encodes CASSPGGTGANVLTF.

This clone was observed a handful of times. The rearrangement joins TRBV6-5 to TRBJ1-6; 7 bases map to TRBD1. V lost 4 bases to trimming and J lost 10 bases; unmatched junction nucleotides: 7. Germline loops: CDR1 MNHEY, CDR2 SVGAGI. The CDR3 is 14 residues long. In nucleotides, the CDR3 is TGTGCCAGCAGTTGGGACAGCTCGAGGTCACCCCTCCACTTT. The encoded protein is CASSWDSSRSPLHF.

The gene calls are TRBV7-2 and TRBJ2-7; D is possibly TRBD2 (6 bases). This CDR3 is built from 18 residues. From germline, CDR1 is SGHTA and CDR2 FQGNSA. Trimming pared 1 base from V and 5 bases from J, leaving 24 bases between. The DNA for the CDR3 is TGTGCCAGCAGCTTAGGGCGAGGGGTAGCGGTCCTGCCCCACGAGCAGTACTTC. Protein product: CASSLGRGVAVLPHEQYF.

The rearrangement links TRBV6-1 to TRBJ2-1, with TRBD2 matching 9 bases. V shed 4 bases and J 4 bases; nucleotides not matched to a gene: 5. The germline CDR1 and CDR2 sequences are MNHNS and SASEGT. The CDR3 length is 15 residues. The CDR3: CASSGLAARYNEQFF. DNA of the CDR3: TGTGCCAGCAGTGGACTAGCGGCACGGTACAATGAGCAGTTCTTC.

The chain joins TRBV27 to TRBJ2-7; D call uncertain. Trimming cost V 0 bases and J 0 bases, with 9 bases left between them. The CDR3 is 15 residues long. Germline CDR1 MNHEY, CDR2 SMNVEV (reference sequence). The CDR3 nucleotides read TGTGCCAGCAGTTTATCGTCGGGTCCCTCCTACGAGCAGTACTTC. Its protein product is CASSLSSGPSYEQYF.